The 8 T cell receptor beta chains in this list originate from one sample, sequenced in a study of blood T cell repertoires in COVID-19. Measured with immunoSEQ multiplex PCR; TCRdb has only the in-frame clones, and not every one. The sample holds 280,000 or so clones; approximately 85% are singletons and the top ten take 13%. Sequenced input: peripheral blood. These receptors were obtained from a human donor in a cohort sampled during active COVID-19.

The chain is built from TRBV29-1 and TRBJ2-2, with a possible D match to TRBD1 (5 bases). This CDR3 region has 13 residues. Germline assignment: CDR1 SQVTM and CDR2 ANQGSEA. The CDR3 loop is CSVRRTNAGELFF. The CDR3, as DNA: TGCAGTGTGCGCCGGACAAACGCCGGGGAGCTGTTTTTT.

V is TRBV27 and J is TRBJ2-1; 12 nucleotides line up with TRBD2. CDR3 length equals 15 residues. Per the germline V gene, CDR1 is MNHEY and CDR2 is SMNVEV (reference sequence). V lost 3 bases and J lost 3; bases outside the gene matches: 0. CDR3 in DNA: TGTGCCAGCAGTTTGGGACTAGCGGGCTACAATGAGCAGTTCTTC. Its protein product is CASSLGLAGYNEQFF.

The CDR3 sequence is CASSSDRRNNEQFF. The DNA of the CDR3 is TGTGCCAGCAGCTCGGACAGGAGGAACAATGAGCAGTTCTTC. The chain has TRBV5-4 and TRBJ2-1; TRBD1 agrees at 7 bases. The CDR3 contains 14 residues. V was pared by 3 bases and J by 5 bases, with 5 bases of the junction left unmatched. CDR1 is SGHNT, CDR2 YYREEE, per germline (reference sequence).

The V gene is TRBV4-1, the J gene TRBJ2-7; 7 bases align to TRBD1. Trimming took 0 bases from V and 0 from J; bases not matched to a gene: 2. The CDR3 extends over 15 amino acids. Per germline, CDR1 MGHRA and CDR2 YSYEKL. CDR3 nucleotides: TGCGCCAGCAGCCAAGAGGACAGGAGCTCCTACGAGCAGTACTTC. This gives the protein CASSQEDRSSYEQYF.

This clone was seen only a few times. V usage is TRBV19 and J usage is TRBJ2-7, with TRBD1 identical over 11 bases. CDR3 length: 14 residues. Germline V lookup: CDR1 LNHDA, CDR2 SQIVND (reference sequence). V gave up 5 bases and J gave up 4 bases; unmatched junction bases: 4. The CDR3 spells CASSEGTGGYEQYF. The CDR3 DNA follows: TGTGCCAGTAGTGAAGGGACAGGGGGATACGAGCAGTACTTC.

This clone occurred once. The rearrangement links TRBV20-1 to TRBJ1-1; no reliable D call. Germline-derived CDR1 and CDR2 are DFQATT and SNEGSKA (reference sequence). V was clipped by 3 bases and J by 11 bases, with 16 bases between them. This CDR3 has 12 amino acids. The CDR3 spells CSASSRTGWAFF. The CDR3 DNA reads TGCAGTGCTAGTTCTCGAACGGGGTGGGCTTTCTTT.

The gene calls are TRBV5-1 and TRBJ1-5; 9 bases align to TRBD1. Trimming at V came to 6 bases and at J to 5 bases, leaving 6 bases not matched to a gene. The CDR3 loop spans 14 amino acids. CDR1 and CDR2 (germline): SGHRS, YFSETQ. The CDR3 DNA is TGCGCCAGCAAGCCGGGACAGGGAGATCAGCCCCAGCATTTT. Amino acid sequence: CASKPGQGDQPQHF. The full variable domain, its missing parts supplied by reference TRBV5-1 and TRBJ1-5, is KAGVTQTPRYLIKTRGQQVTLSCSPISGHRSVSWYQQTPGQGLQFLFEYFSETQRNKGNFPGRFSGRQFSNSRSEMNVSTLELGDSALYLCASKPGQGDQPQHFGDGTRLSIL.

At least ten counts were recorded for this clone. DNA for the CDR3: TGTGCCAGCAGCTTGTGGGACAGGAACACCGGGGAGCTGTTTTTT. It codes for CASSLWDRNTGELFF. V and J are TRBV5-6 and TRBJ2-2, with 7 bases aligning to TRBD1. Germline V gene sequence: CDR1 SGHDT, CDR2 YYEEEE. V dropped 1 base and J dropped 1; count of bases not matched to a gene: 1. The CDR3 length is 15 residues.